Below are 11 T cell receptor beta chains sequenced from a single sample in a study of beta chain features in type 1 diabetes. The study reverse transcribed the entire isolated RNA, so it sequenced expressed TCRB transcripts. Method: immunoSEQ multiplex PCR; TCRdb's copy keeps in-frame clones and lacks some. Among 300,000 to 350,000 clones, 8% were seen once, and the ten largest hold less than 0.45%. Sequencing used central memory CD4+ T cells from blood. The source of these receptors is a woman aged 18-29 years in good health.

This chain links TRBV5-4 with TRBJ2-1; TRBD1 matches at 8 bases. CDR1 is SGHNT, CDR2 YYREEE, per germline (reference sequence). CDR3 length: 13 amino acids. J lost 11 bases, V lost 4 bases, and 8 bases had no gene match. CDR3 coding DNA: TGTGCCAGCAGCGCGACAGGGGACGGCAAGCAGTTCTTC. This translates into CASSATGDGKQFF.

V and J are TRBV11-2 and TRBJ2-7; D gene uncertain. Germline V gene data show CDR1 as SGHAT and CDR2 as FQNNGV. Trimming pared 1 base from V and 2 bases from J, leaving 12 bases between. CDR3 length equals 15 residues. The CDR3 coding sequence is TGTGCCAGCAGCTTAGCCCCGGGCAGCACCTACGAGCAGTACTTC. Translated, it gives CASSLAPGSTYEQYF.

The rearrangement joins TRBV27 to TRBJ1-3; a weak D match, TRBD1 (6 bases). The CDR3 spans 16 residues. CDR1 MNHEY and CDR2 SMNVEV come from the germline V gene (reference sequence). Trimming shortened V by 3 bases and J by 2 bases, and 14 bases separated the two germline ends. CDR3 DNA: TGTGCCAGCAGTTTTTCTCGTCCAGGGGCTGGAAACACCATATATTTT. It encodes CASSFSRPGAGNTIYF.

The rearrangement joins TRBV4-1 to TRBJ1-4, with TRBD1 matching over 7 bases. Trimming took 9 bases from V and 3 from J; bases not matched to a gene: 7. Germline loops: CDR1 MGHRA, CDR2 YSYEKL. The CDR3 is 14 residues long. In DNA, the CDR3 is TGCGCCAGAATCCTCGGGACAGCTAATGAAAAACTGTTTTTT. Protein sequence: CARILGTANEKLFF.

This clone was recorded at least ten times. The J gene is TRBJ2-1, the V gene TRBV7-9; 8 bases line up with TRBD2. Germline V CDR1 and CDR2: SEHNR, FQNEAQ (reference sequence). Trimming cost V 2 bases and J 9 bases; bases outside gene matches: 3. This CDR3 is 13 amino acids long. The CDR3 protein is CASSLQAGAEQFF. The CDR3 coding sequence is TGTGCCAGCAGCTTACAAGCGGGAGCTGAGCAGTTCTTC. The whole variable domain, remainder taken from reference TRBV7-9 and TRBJ2-1, is DTGVSQNPRHKITKRGQNVTFRCDPISEHNRLYWYRQTLGQGPEFLTYFQNEAQLEKSRLLSDRFSAERPKGSFSTLEIQRTEQGDSAMYLCASSLQAGAEQFFGPGTRLTVL.

This clone was picked up a small number of times. The gene calls are TRBV29-1 and TRBJ2-3, with 9 bases fitting TRBD2. The CDR3 has 15 residues. Germline CDR1 and CDR2: SQVTM and ANQGSEA. The V gene end was trimmed by 3 bases and the J gene end by 3 bases; junction bases not matched to a gene: 7. CDR3: CSVDFLAGTTDTQYF. CDR3 coding DNA: TGCAGCGTTGATTTTCTAGCGGGGACAACAGATACGCAGTATTTT.

The chain joins TRBV29-1 to TRBJ1-1, with D tentatively TRBD1 (6 bases). Germline V CDR1 and CDR2: SQVTM, ANQGSEA. The CDR3 sequence is 14 residues long. V was clipped by 4 bases and J by 5 bases, with 17 bases between them. The DNA of the CDR3 is TGCAGCGTTGCCACATCAGGGGTAGGGACTGAAGCTTTCTTT. Protein product: CSVATSGVGTEAFF.

The V gene is TRBV9, the J gene TRBJ2-1; TRBD2 matches 9 bases. The CDR3 sequence is 15 residues long. The ends lost 4 bases at V and 2 bases at J; junction bases unmatched: 4. CDR1 is SGDLS and CDR2 is YYNGEE in the germline V gene. The CDR3 is CASSRLAETYNEQFF. In DNA, the CDR3 is TGTGCCAGCAGCAGACTAGCGGAGACCTACAATGAGCAGTTCTTC.

As regards this clone: Other nucleotide sequences in the sample specify the same CDR3. The chain combines TRBV6-5 with TRBJ1-5; D remains unclear. Germline V lookup: CDR1 MNHEY, CDR2 SVGAGI. Trimming took 3 bases from V and 4 from J, leaving 7 bases between them. CDR3 length: 13 residues. The CDR3 DNA follows: TGTGCCAGCAGTTATGCGTTTAATCAGCCCCAGCATTTT. Its translation is CASSYAFNQPQHF.

This chain uses TRBV7-9 with TRBJ2-5; 8 nucleotides match TRBD2. V shed 1 base, J shed 3 bases, and the junction held 4 bases outside the gene matches. This CDR3 spans 15 amino acids. Germline assignment: CDR1 SEHNR and CDR2 FQNEAQ (reference sequence). DNA of the CDR3: TGTGCCAGCAGCTTAGGAGCGGGAGTAAAAGAGACCCAGTACTTC. Translating it yields CASSLGAGVKETQYF.

There are a few counts of this clone. The CDR3 loop reads CASSVAAIGEQFF. CDR3 nucleotide sequence: TGTGCCAGCAGCGTAGCGGCCATAGGTGAGCAGTTCTTC. The gene calls are TRBV9 and TRBJ2-1; no definite D call. The germline V and J ends were trimmed by 0 bases and 9 bases, with 10 bases remaining between them. From germline, CDR1 is SGDLS and CDR2 YYNGEE. This CDR3 comprises 13 residues.